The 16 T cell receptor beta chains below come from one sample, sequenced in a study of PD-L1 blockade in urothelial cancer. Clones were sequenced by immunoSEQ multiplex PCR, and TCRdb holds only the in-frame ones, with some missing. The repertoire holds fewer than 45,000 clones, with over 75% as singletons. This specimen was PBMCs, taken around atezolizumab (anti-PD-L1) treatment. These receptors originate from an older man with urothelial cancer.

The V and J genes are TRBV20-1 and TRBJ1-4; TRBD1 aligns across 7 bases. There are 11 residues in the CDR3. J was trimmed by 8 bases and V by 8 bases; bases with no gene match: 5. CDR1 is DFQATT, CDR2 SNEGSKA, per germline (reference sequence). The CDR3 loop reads CSQGVGEKLFF. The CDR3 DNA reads TGCAGTCAGGGGGTCGGGGAAAAACTGTTTTTT.

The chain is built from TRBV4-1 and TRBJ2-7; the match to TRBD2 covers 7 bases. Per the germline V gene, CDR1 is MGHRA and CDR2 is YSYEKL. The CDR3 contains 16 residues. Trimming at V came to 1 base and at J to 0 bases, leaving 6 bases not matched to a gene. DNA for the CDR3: TGCGCCAGCAGCCAAGTCTGGGGGGGGAGCTCCTACGAGCAGTACTTC. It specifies CASSQVWGGSSYEQYF.

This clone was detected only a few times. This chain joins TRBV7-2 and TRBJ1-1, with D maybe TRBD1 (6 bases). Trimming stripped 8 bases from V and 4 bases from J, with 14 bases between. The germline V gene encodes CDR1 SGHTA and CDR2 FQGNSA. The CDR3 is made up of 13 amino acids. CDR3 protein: CASGRGLSTEAFF. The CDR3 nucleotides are TGTGCCAGCGGGCGGGGGCTGAGCACTGAAGCTTTCTTT.

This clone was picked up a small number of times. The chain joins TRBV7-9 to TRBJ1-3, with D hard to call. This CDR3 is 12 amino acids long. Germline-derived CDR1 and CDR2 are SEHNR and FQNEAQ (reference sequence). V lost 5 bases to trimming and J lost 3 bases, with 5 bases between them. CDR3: CASSPLGNTIYF. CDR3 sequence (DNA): TGTGCCAGCAGCCCTCTTGGAAACACCATATATTTT.

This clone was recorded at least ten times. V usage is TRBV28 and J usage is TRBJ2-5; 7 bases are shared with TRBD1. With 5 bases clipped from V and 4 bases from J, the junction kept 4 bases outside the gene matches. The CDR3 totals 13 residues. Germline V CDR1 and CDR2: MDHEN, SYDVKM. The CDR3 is CASSDRAGETQYF. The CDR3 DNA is TGTGCCAGCAGTGACAGGGCCGGAGAGACCCAGTACTTC.

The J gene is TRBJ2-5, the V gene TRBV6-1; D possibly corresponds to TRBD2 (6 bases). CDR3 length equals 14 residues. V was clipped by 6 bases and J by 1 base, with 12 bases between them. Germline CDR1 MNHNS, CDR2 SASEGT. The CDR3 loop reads CASSTGVSQETQYF. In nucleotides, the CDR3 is TGTGCCAGCAGCACGGGGGTAAGCCAAGAGACCCAGTACTTC.

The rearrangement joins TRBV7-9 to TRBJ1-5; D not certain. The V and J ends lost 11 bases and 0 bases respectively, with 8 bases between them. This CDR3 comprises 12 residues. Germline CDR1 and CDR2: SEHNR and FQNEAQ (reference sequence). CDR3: CAVRDSNQPQHF. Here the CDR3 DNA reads TGTGCCGTTAGAGATAGCAATCAGCCCCAGCATTTT.

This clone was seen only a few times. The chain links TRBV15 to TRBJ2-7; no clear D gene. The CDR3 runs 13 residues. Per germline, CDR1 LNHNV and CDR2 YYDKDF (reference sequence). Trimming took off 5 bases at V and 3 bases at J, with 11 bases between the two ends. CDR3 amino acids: CATSPRRNYEQYF. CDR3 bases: TGTGCCACCAGCCCCCGGCGGAACTACGAGCAGTACTTC. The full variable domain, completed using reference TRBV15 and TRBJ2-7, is DAMVIQNPRYQVTQFGKPVTLSCSQTLNHNVMYWYQQKSSQAPKLLFHYYDKDFNNEADTPDNFQSRRPNTSFCFLDIRSPGLGDTAMYLCATSPRRNYEQYFGPGTRLTVT.

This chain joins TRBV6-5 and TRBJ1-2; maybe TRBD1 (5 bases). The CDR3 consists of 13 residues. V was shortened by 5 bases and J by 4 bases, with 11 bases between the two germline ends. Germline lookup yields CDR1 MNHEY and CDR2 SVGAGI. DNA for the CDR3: TGTGCCAGCAGTAAAGGGGTTGCCTATGGCTACACCTTC. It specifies CASSKGVAYGYTF.

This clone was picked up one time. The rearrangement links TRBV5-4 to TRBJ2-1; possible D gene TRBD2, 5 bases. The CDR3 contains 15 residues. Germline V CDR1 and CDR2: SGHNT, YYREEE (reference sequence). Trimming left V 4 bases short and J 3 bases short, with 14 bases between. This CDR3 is CASSRESLNYNEQFF. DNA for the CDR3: TGTGCCAGCAGCCGGGAATCCCTAAACTACAATGAGCAGTTCTTC.

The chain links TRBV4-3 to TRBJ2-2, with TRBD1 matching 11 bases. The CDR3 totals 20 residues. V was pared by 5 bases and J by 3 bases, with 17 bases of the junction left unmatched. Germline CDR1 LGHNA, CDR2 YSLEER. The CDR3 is CASSARGTGGPRGDTGELFF. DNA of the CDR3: TGCGCCAGCAGCGCCCGTGGGACAGGGGGTCCCCGAGGGGACACCGGGGAGCTGTTTTTT.

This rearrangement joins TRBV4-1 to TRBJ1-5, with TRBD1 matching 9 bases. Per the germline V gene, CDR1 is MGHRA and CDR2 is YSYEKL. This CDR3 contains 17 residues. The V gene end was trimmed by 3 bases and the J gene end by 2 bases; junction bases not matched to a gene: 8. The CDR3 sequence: CASSHAGTGIRNQPQHF. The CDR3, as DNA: TGCGCCAGCAGCCATGCCGGGACAGGGATACGCAATCAGCCCCAGCATTTT.

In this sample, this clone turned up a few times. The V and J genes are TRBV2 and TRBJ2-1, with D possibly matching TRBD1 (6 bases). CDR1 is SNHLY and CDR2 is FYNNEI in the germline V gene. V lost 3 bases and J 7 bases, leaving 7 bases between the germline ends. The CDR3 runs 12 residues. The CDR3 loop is CASSDRGNEQFF. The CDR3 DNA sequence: TGTGCCAGCAGTGACAGGGGAAATGAGCAGTTCTTC.

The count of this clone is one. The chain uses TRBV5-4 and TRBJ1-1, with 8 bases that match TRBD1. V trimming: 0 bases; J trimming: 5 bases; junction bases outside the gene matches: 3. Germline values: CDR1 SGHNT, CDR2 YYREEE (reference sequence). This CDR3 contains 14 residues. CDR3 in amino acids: CASSLARGQTEAFF. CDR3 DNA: TGTGCCAGCAGCTTGGCCAGGGGGCAGACTGAAGCTTTCTTT.

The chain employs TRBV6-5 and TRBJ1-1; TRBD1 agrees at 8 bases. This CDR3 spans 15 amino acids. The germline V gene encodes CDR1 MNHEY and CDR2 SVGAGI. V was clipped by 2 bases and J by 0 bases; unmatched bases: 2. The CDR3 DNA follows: TGTGCCAGCAGTTACAGCAGGGGGCTGAACACTGAAGCTTTCTTT. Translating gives CASSYSRGLNTEAFF.

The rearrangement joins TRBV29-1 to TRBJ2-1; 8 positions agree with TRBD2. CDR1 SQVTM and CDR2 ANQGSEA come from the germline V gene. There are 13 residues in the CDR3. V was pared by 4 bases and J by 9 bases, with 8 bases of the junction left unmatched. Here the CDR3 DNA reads TGCAGCGTTGGACGGGGGGGCCGCGGTGAGCAGTTCTTC. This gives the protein CSVGRGGRGEQFF.